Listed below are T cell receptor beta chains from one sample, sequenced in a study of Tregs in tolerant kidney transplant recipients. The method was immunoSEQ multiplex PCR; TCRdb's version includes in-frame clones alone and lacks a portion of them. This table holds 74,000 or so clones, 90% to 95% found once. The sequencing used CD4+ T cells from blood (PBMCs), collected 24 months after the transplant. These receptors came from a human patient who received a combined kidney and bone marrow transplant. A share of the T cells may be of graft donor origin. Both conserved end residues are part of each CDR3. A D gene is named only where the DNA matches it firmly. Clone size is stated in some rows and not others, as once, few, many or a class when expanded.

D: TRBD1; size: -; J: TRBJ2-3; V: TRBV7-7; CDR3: CASSLRDSHQERDTQYF; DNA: TGTGCCAGCAGCTTAAGGGACAGCCACCAAGAAAGAGATACGCAGTATTTT
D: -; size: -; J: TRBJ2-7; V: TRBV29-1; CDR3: CSVRGRGQTHTFYEQYF; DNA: TGCAGCGTTCGGGGCAGGGGTCAGACCCATACGTTCTACGAGCAGTACTTC
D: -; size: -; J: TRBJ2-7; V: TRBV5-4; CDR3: CASKLQVDHEQYF; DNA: TGTGCCAGCAAGTTACAGGTAGACCACGAGCAGTACTTC
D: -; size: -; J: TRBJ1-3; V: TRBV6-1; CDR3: CASSVSSGNTIYF; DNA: TGTGCCAGCAGTGTCAGTTCTGGAAACACCATATATTTT
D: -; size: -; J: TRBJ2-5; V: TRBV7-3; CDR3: CASSPFGSGETQYF; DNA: TGTGCCAGCAGCCCCTTTGGGTCGGGTGAGACCCAGTACTTC
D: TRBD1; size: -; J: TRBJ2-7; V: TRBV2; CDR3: CATSRDRGNYEQYF; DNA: TGTGCCACCAGCAGGGACAGGGGTAATTACGAGCAGTACTTC
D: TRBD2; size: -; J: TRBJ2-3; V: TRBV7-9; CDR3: CASSRTSGSSTDTQYF; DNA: TGTGCCAGCAGCCGGACTAGCGGGAGTTCCACAGATACGCAGTATTTT
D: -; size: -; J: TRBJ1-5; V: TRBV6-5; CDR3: CASSYSRSGIQPQHF; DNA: TGTGCCAGCAGTTACTCGAGGTCCGGGATTCAGCCCCAGCATTTT
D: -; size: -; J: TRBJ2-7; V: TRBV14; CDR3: CASSQDRRPGWVYEQYF; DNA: TGTGCCAGCAGCCAAGACCGGAGACCGGGGTGGGTTTACGAGCAGTACTTC
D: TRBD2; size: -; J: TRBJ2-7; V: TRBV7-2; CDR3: CASSLLGTSGEQYF; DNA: TGTGCCAGCAGCTTACTCGGGACTAGTGGCGAGCAGTACTTC
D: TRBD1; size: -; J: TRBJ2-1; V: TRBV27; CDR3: CASSDRDSYYNEQFF; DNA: TGTGCCAGCAGTGACCGGGACAGTTACTACAATGAGCAGTTCTTC
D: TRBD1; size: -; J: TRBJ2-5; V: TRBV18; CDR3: CASSPRTGQQETQYF; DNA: TGTGCCAGCTCACCCCGGACAGGGCAACAAGAGACCCAGTACTTC
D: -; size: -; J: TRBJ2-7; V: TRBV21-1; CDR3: CASSKGGRKYEQYF; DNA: TGTGCCAGCAGCAAGGGCGGGAGGAAGTACGAGCAGTACTTC
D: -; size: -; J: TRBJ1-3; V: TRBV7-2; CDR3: CASSLAGGGNTIYF; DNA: TGTGCCAGCAGCTTAGCAGGGGGTGGAAACACCATATATTTT
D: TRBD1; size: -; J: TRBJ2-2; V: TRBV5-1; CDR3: CASSDYRGTAGELFF; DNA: TGCGCCAGCAGTGACTACAGGGGGACGGCCGGGGAGCTGTTTTTT
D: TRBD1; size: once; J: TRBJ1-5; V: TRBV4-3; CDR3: CASSQDPGDRGNQPQHF; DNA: TGCGCCAGCAGCCAAGATCCCGGGGACAGGGGCAATCAGCCCCAGCATTTT
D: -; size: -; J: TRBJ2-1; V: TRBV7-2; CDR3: CASSARTGRHGGNEQFF; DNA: TGTGCCAGCAGCGCCCGGACCGGGAGACACGGGGGCAATGAGCAGTTCTTC
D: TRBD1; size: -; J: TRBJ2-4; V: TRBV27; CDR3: CASSSSRRPGQGWDIQYF; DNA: TGTGCCAGCAGTTCCTCACGTCGACCGGGACAGGGTTGGGACATTCAGTACTTC
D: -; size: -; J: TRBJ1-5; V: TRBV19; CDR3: CASSRRENQPQHF; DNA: TGTGCCAGTAGTCGCCGGGAGAATCAGCCCCAGCATTTT
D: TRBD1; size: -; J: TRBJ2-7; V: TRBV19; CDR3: CASSIATGPYEQYF; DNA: TGTGCCAGTAGTATAGCGACAGGGCCCTACGAGCAGTACTTC
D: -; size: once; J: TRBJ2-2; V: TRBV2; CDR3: CATKGQGTTGELFF; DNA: TGTGCCACCAAGGGGCAGGGGACCACCGGGGAGCTGTTTTTT
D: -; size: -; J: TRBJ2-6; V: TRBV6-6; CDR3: CASSPLLSGANVLTF; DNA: TGTGCCAGCAGCCCCCTCCTCTCTGGGGCCAACGTCCTGACTTTC
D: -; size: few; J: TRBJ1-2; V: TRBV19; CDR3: CASRVRVGYGYTF; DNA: TGTGCCAGTAGGGTCAGGGTCGGCTATGGCTACACCTTC
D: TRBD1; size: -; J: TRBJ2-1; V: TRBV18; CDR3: CASSPIGQGGNEQFF; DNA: TGTGCCAGCTCACCAATAGGACAGGGAGGTAATGAGCAGTTCTTC
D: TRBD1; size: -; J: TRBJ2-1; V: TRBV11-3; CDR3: CASSSTPGTGKQFF; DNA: TGTGCCAGCAGCTCAACCCCCGGGACAGGGAAGCAGTTCTTC
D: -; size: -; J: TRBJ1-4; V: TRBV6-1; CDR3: CASRAQGSRNEKLFF; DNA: TGTGCCAGCAGAGCTCAGGGGTCGAGGAATGAAAAACTGTTTTTT
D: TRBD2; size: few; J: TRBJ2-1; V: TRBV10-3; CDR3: CAISGTSNEQFF; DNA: TGTGCCATCAGCGGGACTAGCAATGAGCAGTTCTTC
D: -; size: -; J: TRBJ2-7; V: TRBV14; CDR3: CASSHRRGGEQYF; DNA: TGTGCCAGCAGCCATCGTAGGGGTGGGGAGCAGTACTTC
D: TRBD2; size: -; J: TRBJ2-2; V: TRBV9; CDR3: CASSAERGVTGELFF; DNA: TGTGCCAGCAGCGCAGAGCGGGGGGTCACCGGGGAGCTGTTTTTT
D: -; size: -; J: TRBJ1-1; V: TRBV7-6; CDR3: CASSLGGGHMNTEAFF; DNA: TGTGCCAGCAGCTTAGGAGGGGGACATATGAACACTGAAGCTTTCTTT
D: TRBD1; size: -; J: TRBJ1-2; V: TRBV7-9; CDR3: CASSLGGTGGNYGYTF; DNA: TGTGCCAGCAGCTTAGGGGGGACAGGGGGAAACTATGGCTACACCTTC
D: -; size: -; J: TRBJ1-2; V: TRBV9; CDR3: CASSKGSLEGAPWYGYTF; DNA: TGTGCCAGCAGTAAAGGGTCCCTCGAGGGAGCTCCTTGGTATGGCTACACCTTC
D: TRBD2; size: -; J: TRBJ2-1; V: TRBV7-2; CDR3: CASSLEGLAGGLFRDEQFF; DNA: TGTGCCAGCAGCTTAGAGGGACTAGCGGGAGGACTTTTTAGGGATGAGCAGTTCTTC
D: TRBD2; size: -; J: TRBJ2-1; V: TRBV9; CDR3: CASSVDGDYYNEQFF; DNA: TGTGCCAGCAGCGTAGACGGGGACTACTACAATGAGCAGTTCTTC
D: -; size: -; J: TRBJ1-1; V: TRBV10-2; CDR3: CASKNSRTEAFF; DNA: TGCGCCAGCAAAAATTCGAGGACTGAAGCTTTCTTT
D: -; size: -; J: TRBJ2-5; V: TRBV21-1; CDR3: CASSPRGDRETQYF; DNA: TGTGCCAGCAGCCCCAGGGGGGACAGAGAGACCCAGTACTTC
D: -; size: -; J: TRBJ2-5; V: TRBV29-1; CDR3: CSVFRYDRETQYF; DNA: TGCAGCGTCTTCAGATATGATCGAGAGACCCAGTACTTC
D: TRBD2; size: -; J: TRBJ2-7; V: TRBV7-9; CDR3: CASSFGGRESYEQYF; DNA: TGTGCCAGCAGTTTTGGCGGGAGGGAATCCTACGAGCAGTACTTC
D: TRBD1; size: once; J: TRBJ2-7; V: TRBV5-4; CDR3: CASRLQGGSYEQYF; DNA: TGTGCCAGCAGACTACAGGGGGGATCCTACGAGCAGTACTTC
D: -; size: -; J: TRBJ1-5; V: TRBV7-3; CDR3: CASSLRPAQPQHF; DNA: TGTGCCAGCAGCTTAAGGCCAGCGCAGCCCCAGCATTTT
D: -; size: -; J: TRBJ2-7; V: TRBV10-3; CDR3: CAISERGYEQYF; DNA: TGTGCCATCAGTGAGAGGGGATACGAGCAGTACTTC
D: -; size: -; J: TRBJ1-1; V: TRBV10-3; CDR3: CAISSPGFRMNTEAFF; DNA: TGTGCCATCAGTTCCCCGGGATTTCGGATGAACACTGAAGCTTTCTTT